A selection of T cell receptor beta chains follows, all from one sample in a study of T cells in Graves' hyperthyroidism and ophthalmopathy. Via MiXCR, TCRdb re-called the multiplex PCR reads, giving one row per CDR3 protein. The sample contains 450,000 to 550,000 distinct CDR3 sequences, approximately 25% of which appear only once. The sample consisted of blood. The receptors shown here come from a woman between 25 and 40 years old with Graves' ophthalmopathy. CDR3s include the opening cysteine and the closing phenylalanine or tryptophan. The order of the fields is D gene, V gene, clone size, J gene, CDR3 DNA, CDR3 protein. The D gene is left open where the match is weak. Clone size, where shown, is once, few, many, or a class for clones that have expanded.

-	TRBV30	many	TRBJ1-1	TGTGCCTTAGGGGTTTTACGGGACACTGAAGCTTTCTTT	CALGVLRDTEAFF
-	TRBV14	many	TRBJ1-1	TGTGCCAGCAGCCAAGAGGGTGGGATGAGGGGGACTGAAGCTTTCTTT	CASSQEGGMRGTEAFF
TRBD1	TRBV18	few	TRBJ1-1	TGTGCCAGCTCTGGGACAGGAGAAACTGAAGCTTCCTTT	CASSGTGETEASF
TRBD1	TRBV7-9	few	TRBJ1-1	TGTGCCAGCAGCACAGAGGGACAGGGGGTCACTTTCTTT	CASSTEGQGVTFF
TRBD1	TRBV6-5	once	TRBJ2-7	TGTGCCAGCAGTTACCAACAGGGGATCTCCTACGAGCAGTACTTC	CASSYQQGISYEQYF
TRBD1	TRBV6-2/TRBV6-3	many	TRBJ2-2	TGTGCCAGCAGTTACTCCCCGGGACAGGGTTCCACCGGGGAGCTGTTTTTT	CASSYSPGQGSTGELFF
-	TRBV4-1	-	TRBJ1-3	TGCGCCAGCAGCCAAATTCTGGGCGGGATAGGGCAAAACACTATATATTTT	CASSQILGGIGQNTIYF
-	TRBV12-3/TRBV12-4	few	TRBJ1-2	TGTGCCAGCAGCCTATTAGGGAGCAATGGCTACACCTTC	CASSLLGSNGYTF
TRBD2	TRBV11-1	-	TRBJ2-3	TGTGCCAGCAGCTTAGCCCTTAGCGGGGGTCTAACAGATACGCAGTATTTT	CASSLALSGGLTDTQYF
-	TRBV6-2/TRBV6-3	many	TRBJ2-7	TGTGCCACCGCAGGGACCAGCTACGAGCAGTACTTC	CATAGTSYEQYF
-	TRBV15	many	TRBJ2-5	TGTGCCACGGGGAAAAGCCGGGACCAAGAGACCCAGTACTTC	CATGKSRDQETQYF
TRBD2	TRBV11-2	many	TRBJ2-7	TGTGCCAGCACCCTAGATCCTTCCGCGGGGGTCGACGAGCAGTACTTC	CASTLDPSAGVDEQYF